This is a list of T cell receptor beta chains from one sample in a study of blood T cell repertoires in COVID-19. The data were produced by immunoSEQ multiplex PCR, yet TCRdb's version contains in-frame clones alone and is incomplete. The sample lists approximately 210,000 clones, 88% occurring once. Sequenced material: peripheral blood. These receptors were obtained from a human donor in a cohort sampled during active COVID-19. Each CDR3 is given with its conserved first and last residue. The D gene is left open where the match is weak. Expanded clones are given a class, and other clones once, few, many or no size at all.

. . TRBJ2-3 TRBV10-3 TGTGCCATCAGTGGCAGGGGCCTTGGGGATACGCAGTATTTT CAISGRGLGDTQYF
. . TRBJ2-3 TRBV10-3 TGTGCCATCAGTGTGGCAGGACTTACAGATACGCAGTATTTT CAISVAGLTDTQYF
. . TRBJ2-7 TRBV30 TGTGCCTGGAGACCCAACCTAGTTTCTGAGCAGTACTTC CAWRPNLVSEQYF
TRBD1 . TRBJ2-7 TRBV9 TGTGCCTCGAGACCGGGACAGGGGGTGGGGGAGCAGTACTTC CASRPGQGVGEQYF
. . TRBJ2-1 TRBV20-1 TGCAGTGCGCTCGCCTCGGGTGAGCAGTTCTTC CSALASGEQFF
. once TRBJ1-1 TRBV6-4 TGTGCCAGCGCAGAGACGGGGAACACTGAAGCTTTCTTT CASAETGNTEAFF
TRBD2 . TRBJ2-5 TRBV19 TGTGCCAGTAGTATAAATCGGGGGGGGCCCGGGGAGACCCAGTACTTC CASSINRGGPGETQYF
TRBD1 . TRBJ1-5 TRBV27 TGTGCCAGCAGTCCCGGGGGCTACAGGGGGGCTCAGCCCCAGCATTTT CASSPGGYRGAQPQHF
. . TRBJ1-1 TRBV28 TGTGCCAGCAGTTTAGTGGCAGGGGAAGCTTTCTTT CASSLVAGEAFF
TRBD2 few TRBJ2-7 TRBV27 TGTGCCAGCAGCTACGGGACTAGCGGGATCGGGGGAAAGTCTTACGAGCAGTACTTC CASSYGTSGIGGKSYEQYF
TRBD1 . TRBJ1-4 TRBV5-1 TGCGCCAGCAGCTTGGGACAGGGCCGGGAAAAACTGTTTTTT CASSLGQGREKLFF
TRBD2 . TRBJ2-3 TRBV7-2 TGTGCCAGCAGCCTCGGACTAGCGGGGACAGATACGCAGTATTTT CASSLGLAGTDTQYF
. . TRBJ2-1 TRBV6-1 TGTGCCAGCAGTGAAACGGGGGTGCATGAGCAGTTCTTC CASSETGVHEQFF
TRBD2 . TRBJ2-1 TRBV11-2 TGTGCCAGCAGCTCTCCTGACGGACTAGTGGCCTACAATGAGCAGTTCTTC CASSSPDGLVAYNEQFF